The 2 T cell receptor beta chains below all came from one sample that was sequenced in a study of CD8 T cells in Susac syndrome. RNA in amounts of about 0.5 to 1 ug was reverse transcribed with random hexamers. TCRdb re-called the immunoSEQ multiplex PCR reads with MiXCR, one entry per CDR3 protein. The sample yields roughly 180,000 distinct CDR3 sequences, about 94% seen once. Sequencing was done on a sample of CD4+ T cells from PBMCs. These receptors were taken from a human donor with Susac syndrome.

The chain links TRBV15 to TRBJ2-5; D is possibly TRBD2 (6 bases). V lost 3 bases, J lost 5 bases, and 16 bases lay in between. The CDR3 totals 15 residues. Germline assignment: CDR1 LNHNV and CDR2 YYDKDF (reference sequence). The CDR3 reads CATSSRLGGRETQYF. CDR3 coding DNA: TGTGCCACCAGCAGTAGGCTGGGGGGTCGCGAGACCCAGTACTTC.

V usage is TRBV6-5 and J usage is TRBJ1-4; tentative D call: TRBD1 (5 bases). The CDR3 has 16 amino acids. V lost 0 bases and J lost 0, with 8 bases in between. Germline V gives CDR1 MNHEY, CDR2 SVGAGI. The CDR3 region has the DNA TGTGCCAGCAGTTACTCTTTGACAGCAACTAATGAAAAACTGTTTTTT. Amino acid sequence: CASSYSLTATNEKLFF.